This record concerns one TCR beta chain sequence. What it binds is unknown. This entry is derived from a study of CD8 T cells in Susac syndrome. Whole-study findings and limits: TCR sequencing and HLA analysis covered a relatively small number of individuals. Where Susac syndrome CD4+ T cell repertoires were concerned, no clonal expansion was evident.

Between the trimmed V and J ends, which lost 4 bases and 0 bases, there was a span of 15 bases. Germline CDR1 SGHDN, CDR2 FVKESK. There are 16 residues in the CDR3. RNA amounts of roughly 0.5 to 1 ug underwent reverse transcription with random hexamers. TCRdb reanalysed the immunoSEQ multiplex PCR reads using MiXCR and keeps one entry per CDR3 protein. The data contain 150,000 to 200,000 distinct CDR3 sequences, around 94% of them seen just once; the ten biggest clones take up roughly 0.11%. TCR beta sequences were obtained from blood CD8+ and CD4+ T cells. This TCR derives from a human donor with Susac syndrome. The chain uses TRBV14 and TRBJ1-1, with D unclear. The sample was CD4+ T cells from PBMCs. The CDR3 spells CASSPRSPRLNTEAFF. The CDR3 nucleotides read TGTGCCAGCAGCCCAAGGAGCCCACGACTGAACACTGAAGCTTTCTTT. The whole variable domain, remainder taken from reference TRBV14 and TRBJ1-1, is EAGVTQFPSHSVIEKGQTVTLRCDPISGHDNLYWYRRVMGKEIKFLLHFVKESKQDESGMPNNRFLAERTGGTYSTLKVQPAELEDSGVYFCASSPRSPRLNTEAFFGQGTRLTVV.